The source of this T cell receptor beta chain is a study of blood T cell repertoires in COVID-19 (dated by TCRdb to the early 2020s). Broadly, across the study: The collaborator samples originated in the United States, Italy and Spain and spanned the acute and convalescent phases of COVID-19. The material from the prospective study consisted of cDNA or gDNA derived from T cells, B-cell-depleted T cells, or PBMCs. Deeply sampled blood TCRbeta repertoires from subjects exposed to, actively infected with, or recovered from COVID-19 were included in the dataset. The repertoires were released in a freely available public database meant as a resource for research on the immune response to SARS-CoV-2. Samples were obtained from the ongoing ImmuneRACE study (first 160 participants) and from 1,000 to 1,500 subjects provided by 6 global collaborators. Sample metadata almost always included a de-identified subject ID, COVID-19 status, age in years and sex. Where available, HLA class I and class II types were obtained from metadata supplied by the sample provider rather than from assay-based typing. The research as a whole found: Clinical and demographic metadata were provided uncurated, with the amount varying by source and participant.

CDR1 SEHNR and CDR2 FQNEAQ are derived from the germline V gene (reference sequence). The CDR3 contains 14 residues, cysteine and phenylalanine counted. Only CDR3 DNA remains: 42 bases, in frame from the first base. V has 4 bases trimmed and J has 4 bases trimmed; junction bases matching no gene number 6. TCRbeta CDR3 regions were amplified from genomic DNA by means of the immunoSEQ Assay, a bias-controlled multiplex PCR. On the study's bioinformatics: Within the assay, amplification of reference gene primers was used to estimate how many nucleated cells each sample contained. Sequence reads were collapsed and filtered to measure the absolute abundance of every unique TCRbeta CDR3 rearrangement. For each sample, productive Simpson clonality was calculated by taking the square root of Simpson's diversity index across productive rearrangements. The table was pulled from immuneACCESS by TCRdb, which kept in-frame rearrangements only. Such tables lose some clones; where checked, under half of the loss comes from unresolved V genes, and the rest has no known cause. V and J calls and clone size are those listed in that table; D and trimming were worked out from the DNA. This sample gives 150,000 to 200,000 clones in total; about 92% of them show up just once. In total, the top ten clones hold just under 2% of the sample.

One collaborating source in Seattle enrolled patients while the patients were actively infected and followed the patients over time throughout the course of disease. Collaborating institutions collected whole blood in K2EDTA tubes following their own protocols. For TCRbeta analysis, collaborators shipped samples as frozen whole blood, isolated PBMCs, or DNA extracted from either of those sample types. Comment on this clone: Its antigen specificity is not known. The sample holds no much larger clone one base away, and base qualities are not on file.

This chain joins TRBV7-9 to TRBJ1-2, with 7 bases in between that match TRBD1. The sequencing sample was made of peripheral blood. This clonotype originated in an older woman with COVID-19, enrolled during active disease. The DNA sequence is TGTGCCAGCAGCTCGGGAGCAGGGGGCTATGGCTACACCTTC. This yields the protein CASSSGAGGYGYTF.